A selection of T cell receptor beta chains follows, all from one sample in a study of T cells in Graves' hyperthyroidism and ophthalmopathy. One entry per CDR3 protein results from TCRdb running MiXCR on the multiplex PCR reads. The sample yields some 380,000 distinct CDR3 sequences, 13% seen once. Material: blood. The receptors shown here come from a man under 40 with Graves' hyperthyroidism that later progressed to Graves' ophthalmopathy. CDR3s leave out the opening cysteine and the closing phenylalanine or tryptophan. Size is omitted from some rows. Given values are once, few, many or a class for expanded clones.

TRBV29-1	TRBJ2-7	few	SVVAGRTYEQY
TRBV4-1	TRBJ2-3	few	ASSHSSGTTDTQY
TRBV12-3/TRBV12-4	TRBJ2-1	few	ASSPGQRYNEQF
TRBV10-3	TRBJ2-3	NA	AISEGGGVTDAQY
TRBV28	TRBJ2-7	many	ASSLFQGPRSYEQY
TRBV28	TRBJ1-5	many	ASCDPPGQERYSNQPQH
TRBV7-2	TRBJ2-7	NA	ASSQAVAGRYEQY
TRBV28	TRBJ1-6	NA	ASNRVGVSPLH
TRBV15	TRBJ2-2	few	ATSRNRVTGELF
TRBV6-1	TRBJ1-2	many	ASSDRGNYGYT
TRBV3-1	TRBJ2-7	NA	ASSQVPGRGEQY
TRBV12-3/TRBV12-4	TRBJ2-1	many	ASSPVRDRYNEQF
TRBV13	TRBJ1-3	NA	ASSLVEAFGNTIY
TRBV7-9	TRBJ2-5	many	ASSHVQASRETQY
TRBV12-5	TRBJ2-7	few	ASGLVGYGSGGQY
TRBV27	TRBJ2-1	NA	ASSFGTEQF
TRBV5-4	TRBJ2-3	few	ASRPSGGAGDTQY
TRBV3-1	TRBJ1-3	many	ASSQDRGNTIY
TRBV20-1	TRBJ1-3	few	SARKARDGGRNTIY
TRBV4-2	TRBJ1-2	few	ASSQGDAGANYGYT
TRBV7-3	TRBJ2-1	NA	ASSLGSGSGNEQF
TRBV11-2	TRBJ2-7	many	ASSLSFEQY